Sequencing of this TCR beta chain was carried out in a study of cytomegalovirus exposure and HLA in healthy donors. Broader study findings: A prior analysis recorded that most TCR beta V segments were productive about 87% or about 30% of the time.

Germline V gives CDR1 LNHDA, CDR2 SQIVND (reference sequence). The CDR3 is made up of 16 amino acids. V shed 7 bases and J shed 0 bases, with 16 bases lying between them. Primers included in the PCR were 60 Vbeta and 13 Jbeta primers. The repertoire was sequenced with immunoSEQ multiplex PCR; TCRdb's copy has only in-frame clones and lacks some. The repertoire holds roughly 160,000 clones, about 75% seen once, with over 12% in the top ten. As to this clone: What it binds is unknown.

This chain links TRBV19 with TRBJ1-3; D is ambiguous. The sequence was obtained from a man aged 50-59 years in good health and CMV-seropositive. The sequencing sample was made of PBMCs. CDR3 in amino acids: CASTLRMSSSGNTIYF. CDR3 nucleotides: TGTGCCAGTACCCTGCGCATGTCTAGCTCTGGAAACACCATATATTTT.